This T cell receptor (beta chain) was identified during a study of blood T cell repertoires in COVID-19. V shed 4 bases and J shed 6 bases, with 13 bases lying between them. The CDR3 totals 14 residues. CDR1 MNHNY and CDR2 SVGAGI come from the germline V gene (reference sequence). Generated by immunoSEQ multiplex PCR, the TCRdb table keeps only in-frame clones and is missing some. Counted here are tens of thousands of clones, 89% occurring once; the ten biggest clones make up about 2.5%. This chain links TRBV6-6 with TRBJ2-1, with D perhaps TRBD1 (5 bases). Sequenced sample: peripheral blood. The sequence was collected from a man aged 50 to 60 with COVID-19, enrolled during active disease. CDR3 nucleotides: TGTGCCAGCAGTTTCGGACCAGGGTCCAATGAGCAGTTCTTC. Amino acid sequence: CASSFGPGSNEQFF.